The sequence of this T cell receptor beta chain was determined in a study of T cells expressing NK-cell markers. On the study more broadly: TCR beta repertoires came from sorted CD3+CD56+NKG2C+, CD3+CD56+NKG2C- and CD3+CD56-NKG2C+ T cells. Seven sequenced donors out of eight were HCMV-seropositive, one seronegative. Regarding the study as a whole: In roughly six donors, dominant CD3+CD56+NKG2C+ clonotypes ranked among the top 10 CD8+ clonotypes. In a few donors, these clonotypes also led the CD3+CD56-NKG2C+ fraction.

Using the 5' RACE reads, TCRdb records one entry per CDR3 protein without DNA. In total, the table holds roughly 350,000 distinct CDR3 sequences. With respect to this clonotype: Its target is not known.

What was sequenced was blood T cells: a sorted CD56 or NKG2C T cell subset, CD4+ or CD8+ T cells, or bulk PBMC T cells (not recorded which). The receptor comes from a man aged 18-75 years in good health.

The CDR3 sequence is CASSPLAGVLETQYF. This chain joins TRBV4-1 and TRBJ2-5; without DNA, the TCRdb call of TRBD2 cannot be checked. CDR1 is MGHRA and CDR2 is YSYEKL in the germline V gene. This CDR3 has 15 amino acids.